This TCR beta chain was captured by sequencing in a study of molecular identifiers for immune sequencing clone quantification. Study conclusions and caveats: Clones above 20 RNA copies contained over 98% of effector molecules but under 1% of naive ones. Detecting spiked Jurkat TCR RNA from one cell among more than 750,000 naive cells was reportedly possible.

This clonotype was found many times. Antigen: not known. Naive CD8 libraries came from approximately 20,000 to 1,000,000 sorted cells with 10%, 30% or 50% RNA. This CDR3 contains 13 residues. J gave up 0 bases and V 7 bases, and 3 bases lay outside the gene matches. Previously described methods and listed TCR primers produced bulk TCR libraries. TCRdb reprocessed the PCR reads with MiXCR, giving one entry per CDR3 protein. The sample has about half a million distinct CDR3 sequences, around 23% seen once; the top ten hold approximately 0.8%. The sequencing input was naive CD8+ T cells from blood, with Jurkat cell RNA spiked in. Subset in this sample: FACS-sorted CD8+CD4-CCR7+CD45RA+ naive T cells. The clonotype comes from a human donor in good health. Some libraries in this study had Jurkat cell RNA spiked in. The chain carries TRBV12-3 or TRBV12-4 and TRBJ2-7, with 7 bases that match TRBD2. The chain's CDR3 is CASTPGGSYEQYF. CDR3 coding DNA: TGTGCCAGCACTCCGGGAGGCTCCTACGAGCAGTACTTC.